The clone carrying this T cell receptor (beta chain) was recorded a few times. Its antigen remains unknown. The CDR3 is 15 residues long. V was clipped by 0 bases and J by 6 bases; unmatched bases: 7. From germline, CDR1 is DFQATT and CDR2 SNEGSKA (reference sequence). Researchers built TCR beta libraries using quantitative 5'-RACE with molecular barcodes. TCRdb passed the 5' RACE reads through MiXCR, listing each CDR3 protein once. Altogether some 840,000 distinct CDR3 sequences are present, around 11% being singletons, with the ten largest covering 0.51%. This record comes from a study of CD8 T cells in ankylosing spondylitis. The study, taken as a whole, reports: Disease-linked clones proved CD8+ and comparatively uncommon in peripheral blood. Typical of ankylosing spondylitis blood, it appeared, was a TCR beta motif of under 10 highly homologous variants.

The V call is TRBV20-1, the J call TRBJ2-1; TRBD2 matches at 8 bases. Sequencing was performed on blood, either unsorted or a sorted T cell fraction (not recorded which). The source is a male donor with ankylosing spondylitis. This chain's CDR3 is CSARDFGRGGNEQFF. DNA for the CDR3: TGCAGTGCTAGAGATTTCGGGAGGGGCGGCAATGAGCAGTTCTTC.